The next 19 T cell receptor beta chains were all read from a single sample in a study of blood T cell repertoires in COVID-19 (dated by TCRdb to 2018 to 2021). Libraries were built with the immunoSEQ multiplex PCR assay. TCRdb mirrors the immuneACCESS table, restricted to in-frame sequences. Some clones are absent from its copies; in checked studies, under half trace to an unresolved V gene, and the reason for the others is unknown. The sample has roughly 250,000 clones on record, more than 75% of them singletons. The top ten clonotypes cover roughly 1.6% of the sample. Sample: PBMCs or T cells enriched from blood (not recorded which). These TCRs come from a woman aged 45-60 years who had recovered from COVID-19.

CDR3 in amino acids: CASSVGINYEQYF. The DNA for the CDR3 is TGTGCCAGCAGCGTCGGGATAAACTACGAGCAGTACTTC. This rearrangement joins TRBV9 to TRBJ2-7; tentative D call: TRBD2 (5 bases). Trimming removed 2 bases from V and 3 bases from J, with 9 bases in between. The CDR3 length is 13 residues. CDR1 and CDR2 (germline): SGDLS, YYNGEE.

In DNA form, the CDR3 reads TGTGCCAGCAGTCGGCGGGATTCCAATCAGCCCCAGCATTTT. Translating it yields CASSRRDSNQPQHF. J is TRBJ1-5 and V is TRBV6-5; D is unclear. V was pared by 5 bases and J by 3 bases, with 11 bases between. The CDR3 length is 14 residues. Germline V CDR1 and CDR2: MNHEY, SVGAGI.

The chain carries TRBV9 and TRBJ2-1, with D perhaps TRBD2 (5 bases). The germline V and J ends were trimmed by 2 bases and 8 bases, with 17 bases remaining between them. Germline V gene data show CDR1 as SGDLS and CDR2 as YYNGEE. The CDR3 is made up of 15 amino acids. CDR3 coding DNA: TGTGCCAGCAGCGTCGGACTGGAAGCCGGGTATGAGCAGTTCTTC. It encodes CASSVGLEAGYEQFF.

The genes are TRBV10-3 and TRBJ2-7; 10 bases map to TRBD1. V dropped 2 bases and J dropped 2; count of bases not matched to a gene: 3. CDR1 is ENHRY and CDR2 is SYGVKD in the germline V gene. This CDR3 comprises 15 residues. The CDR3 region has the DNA TGTGCCATCAGTGAGCGCGGACAGGGGGCCTACGAGCAGTACTTC. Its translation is CAISERGQGAYEQYF.

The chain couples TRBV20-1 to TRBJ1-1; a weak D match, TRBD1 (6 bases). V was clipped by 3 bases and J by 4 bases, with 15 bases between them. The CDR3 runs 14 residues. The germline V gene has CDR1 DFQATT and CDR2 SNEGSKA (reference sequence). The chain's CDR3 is CSASPPQGSTEAFF. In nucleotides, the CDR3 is TGCAGTGCTAGTCCCCCTCAGGGGAGCACTGAAGCTTTCTTT.

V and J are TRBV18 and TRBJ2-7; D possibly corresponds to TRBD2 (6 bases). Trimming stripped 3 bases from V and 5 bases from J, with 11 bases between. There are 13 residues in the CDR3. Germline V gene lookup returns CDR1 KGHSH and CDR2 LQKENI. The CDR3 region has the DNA TGTGCCAGCTCACCCTCGGGGGAGGACGAGCAGTACTTC. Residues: CASSPSGEDEQYF.

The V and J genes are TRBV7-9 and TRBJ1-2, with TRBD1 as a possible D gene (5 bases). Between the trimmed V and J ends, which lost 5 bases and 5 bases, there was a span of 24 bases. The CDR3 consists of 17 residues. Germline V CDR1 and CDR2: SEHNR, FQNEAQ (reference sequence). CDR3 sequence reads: CASSPTMDTNPSYGYTF. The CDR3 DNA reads TGTGCCAGCAGCCCAACGATGGACACGAACCCCTCTTATGGCTACACCTTC.

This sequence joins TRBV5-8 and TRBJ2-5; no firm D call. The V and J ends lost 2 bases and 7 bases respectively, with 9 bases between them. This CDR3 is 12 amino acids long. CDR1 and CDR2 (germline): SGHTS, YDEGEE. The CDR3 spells CASSFVGATQYF. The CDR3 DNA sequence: TGTGCCAGCAGCTTCGTCGGAGCGACCCAGTACTTC.

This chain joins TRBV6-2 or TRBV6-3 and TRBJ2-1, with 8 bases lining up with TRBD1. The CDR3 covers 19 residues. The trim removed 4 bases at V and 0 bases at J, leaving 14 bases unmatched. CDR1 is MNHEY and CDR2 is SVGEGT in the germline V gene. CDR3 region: CASSLVRTGFHFSYNEQFF. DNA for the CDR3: TGTGCCAGCAGTTTGGTCAGGACAGGGTTCCATTTCTCCTACAATGAGCAGTTCTTC.

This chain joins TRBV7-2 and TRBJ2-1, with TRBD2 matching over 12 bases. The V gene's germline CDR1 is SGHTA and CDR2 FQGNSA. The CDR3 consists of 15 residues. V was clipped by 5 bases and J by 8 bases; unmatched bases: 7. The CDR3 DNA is TGTGCCAGCAGCCCCCGACTAGCGGGAGTATATGAGCAGTTCTTC. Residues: CASSPRLAGVYEQFF.

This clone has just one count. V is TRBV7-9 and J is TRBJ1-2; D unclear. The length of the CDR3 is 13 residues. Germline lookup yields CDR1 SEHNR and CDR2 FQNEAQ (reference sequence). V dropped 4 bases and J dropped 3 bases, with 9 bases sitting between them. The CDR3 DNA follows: TGTGCCAGCAGCTGGAGCGCGCACTATGGCTACACCTTC. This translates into CASSWSAHYGYTF.

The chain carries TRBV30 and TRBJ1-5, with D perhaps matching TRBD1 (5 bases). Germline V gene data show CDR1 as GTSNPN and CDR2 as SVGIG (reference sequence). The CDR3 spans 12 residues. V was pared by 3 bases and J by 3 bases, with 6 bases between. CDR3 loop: CAWRGDNQPQHF. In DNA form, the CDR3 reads TGTGCCTGGAGAGGGGACAATCAGCCCCAGCATTTT.

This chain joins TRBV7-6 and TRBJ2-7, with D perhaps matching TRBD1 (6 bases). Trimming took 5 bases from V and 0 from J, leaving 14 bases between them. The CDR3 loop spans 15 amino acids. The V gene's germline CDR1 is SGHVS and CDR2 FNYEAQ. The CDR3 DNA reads TGTGCCAGCAGCCAAAGCAGGGGATTCTCCTACGAGCAGTACTTC. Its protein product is CASSQSRGFSYEQYF.

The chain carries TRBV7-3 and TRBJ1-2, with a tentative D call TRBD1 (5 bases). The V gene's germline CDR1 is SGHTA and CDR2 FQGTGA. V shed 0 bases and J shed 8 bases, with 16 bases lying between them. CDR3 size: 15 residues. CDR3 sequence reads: CASSLTRIDSSGYTF. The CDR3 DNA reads TGTGCCAGCAGCTTAACGCGAATCGACAGTTCCGGCTACACCTTC. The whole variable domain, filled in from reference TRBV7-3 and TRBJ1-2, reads GAGVSQTPSNKVTEKGKYVELRCDPISGHTALYWYRQSLGQGPEFLIYFQGTGAADDSGLPNDRFFAVRPEGSVSTLKIQRTERGDSAVYLCASSLTRIDSSGYTFGSGTRLTVV.

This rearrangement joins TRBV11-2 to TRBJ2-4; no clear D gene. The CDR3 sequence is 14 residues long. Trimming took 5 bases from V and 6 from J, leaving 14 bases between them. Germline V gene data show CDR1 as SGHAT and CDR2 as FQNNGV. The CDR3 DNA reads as TGTGCCAGCAGCCTGTCAGGCCTGACAAACATTCAGTACTTC. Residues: CASSLSGLTNIQYF.

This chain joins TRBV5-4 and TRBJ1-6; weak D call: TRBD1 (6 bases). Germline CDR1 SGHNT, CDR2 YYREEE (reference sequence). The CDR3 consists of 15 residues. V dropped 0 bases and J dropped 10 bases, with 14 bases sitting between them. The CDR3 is CASSLDTGQGSPLHF. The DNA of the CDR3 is TGTGCCAGCAGCTTGGATACAGGGCAGGGATCACCCCTCCACTTT.

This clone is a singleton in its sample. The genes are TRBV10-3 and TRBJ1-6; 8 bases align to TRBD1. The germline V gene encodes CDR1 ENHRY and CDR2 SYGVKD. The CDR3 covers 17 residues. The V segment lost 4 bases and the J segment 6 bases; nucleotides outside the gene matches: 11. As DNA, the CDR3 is TGTGCCATCAGTGCTTCGCGGGGCAGGGGGCTTAATTCACCCCTCCACTTT. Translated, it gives CAISASRGRGLNSPLHF.

This CDR3 is CASSQGTDNQPQHF. CDR3 DNA: TGTGCCAGCTCACAGGGGACAGACAATCAGCCCCAGCATTTT. This chain uses TRBV18 with TRBJ1-5; 7 bases are a match to TRBD1. The ends lost 4 bases at V and 3 bases at J; junction bases unmatched: 3. The germline V gene encodes CDR1 KGHSH and CDR2 LQKENI. The CDR3 is made up of 14 amino acids.

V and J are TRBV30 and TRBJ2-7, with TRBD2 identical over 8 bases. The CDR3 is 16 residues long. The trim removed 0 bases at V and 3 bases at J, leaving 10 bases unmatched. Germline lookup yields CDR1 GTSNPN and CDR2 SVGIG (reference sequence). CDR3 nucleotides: TGTGCCTGGAGTGTAACTGTGGGGCTAGCGGGCTACGAGCAGTACTTC. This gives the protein CAWSVTVGLAGYEQYF.